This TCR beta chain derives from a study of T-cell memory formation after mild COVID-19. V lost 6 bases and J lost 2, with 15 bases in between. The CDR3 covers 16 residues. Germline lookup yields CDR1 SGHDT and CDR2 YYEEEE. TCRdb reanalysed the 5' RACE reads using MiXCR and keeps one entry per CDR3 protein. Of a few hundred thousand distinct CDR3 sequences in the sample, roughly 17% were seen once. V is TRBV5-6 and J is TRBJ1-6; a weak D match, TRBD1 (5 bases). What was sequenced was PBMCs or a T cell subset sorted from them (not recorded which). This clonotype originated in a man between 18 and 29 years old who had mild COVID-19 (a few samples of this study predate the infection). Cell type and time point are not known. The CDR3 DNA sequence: TGTGCCAGCAAACTGGACACGGGAGCCTATAATTCACCCCTCCACTTT. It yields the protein CASKLDTGAYNSPLHF.